This TCR beta chain originates from a study of technical replicates of blood from a few donors. The data were produced by immunoSEQ multiplex PCR, yet TCRdb's version contains in-frame clones alone and is incomplete. The table shows fewer than 80,000 clones, with roughly 90% occurring only once. The V end was cut by 3 bases, the J end by 4 bases, with 7 bases between. Germline V CDR1 and CDR2: SNHLY, FYNNEI. CDR3 length: 13 amino acids. Sequenced material: PBMCs. The receptor was isolated from a human donor in good health. Some clones in this sample may be carry-over from other donors' samples. The chain recombines TRBV2 with TRBJ1-5, with D uncertain. The CDR3 region has the DNA TGTGCCAGCAGTGACCATCTAAATCAGCCCCAGCATTTT. This codes for CASSDHLNQPQHF. Filled out from reference TRBV2 and TRBJ1-5, the complete variable domain reads EPEVTQTPSHQVTQMGQEVILRCVPISNHLYFYWYRQILGQKVEFLVSFYNNEISEKSEIFDDQFSVERPDGSNFTLKIRSTKLEDSAMYFCASSDHLNQPQHFGDGTRLSIL.